By share, the clone carrying this T cell receptor beta chain ranks as medium-sized. CDR1 SGHVS and CDR2 FQNEAQ come from the germline V gene. V was clipped by 5 bases and J by 5 bases, with 16 bases between them. The CDR3 loop spans 14 amino acids. This entry is derived from a study of PD-L1 blockade in urothelial cancer. For the study at large: The median T cell count in blood samples was some 140,000.

Time point reported: pretreatment peripheral blood. Only in-frame clones appear in the TCRdb table, and some are missing; sequencing was by immunoSEQ multiplex PCR. The sample records roughly 52,000 clones, 84% being singletons. Sequenced here: PBMCs, sampled around atezolizumab (anti-PD-L1) treatment. The receptor was derived from a man aged 50-59 years with urothelial cancer. The chain recombines TRBV7-8 with TRBJ2-7; D is possibly TRBD2 (7 bases). CDR3 amino acids: CASSQGGANHEQYF. The CDR3 DNA is TGTGCCAGCAGCCAAGGGGGGGCGAACCACGAGCAGTACTTC.